Presented here are 18 T cell receptor beta chains from one specimen sequenced in a study of shared clonotypes between healthy human individuals. Naive CD8 cells lacked CD45RO, underwent positive selection for CCR7 and left out terminally differentiated effector memory CD45RA+ cells. Libraries were prepared by immunoSEQ multiplex PCR; TCRdb keeps only in-frame clonotypes and omits some of them. The sample contains 2 million to 2.5 million clones, roughly 94% of which appear only once. The source material was naive CD8+ T cells sorted from blood. Receptors were obtained from a young man in good health.

The V gene is TRBV27, the J gene TRBJ2-7; 7 bases match TRBD2. Germline V gene lookup returns CDR1 MNHEY and CDR2 SMNVEV (reference sequence). Trimming took 8 bases from V and 0 from J; bases not matched to a gene: 7. CDR3 size: 14 residues. CDR3 in DNA: TGTGCCAGCGGCCGGGAGGTGCCCTCCTACGAGCAGTACTTC. It codes for CASGREVPSYEQYF.

J is TRBJ2-2 and V is TRBV4-3; D is ambiguous. V was pared by 3 bases and J by 2 bases, with 16 bases between. The germline V gene has CDR1 LGHNA and CDR2 YSLEER. This CDR3 comprises 17 residues. In DNA, the CDR3 is TGCGCCAGCAGCCAGATGATTTTTGACCATAACACCGGGGAGCTGTTTTTT. Protein: CASSQMIFDHNTGELFF.

The J gene is TRBJ1-6, the V gene TRBV19; no definite D call. The CDR3 is 14 amino acids. CDR1 and CDR2 (germline): LNHDA, SQIVND (reference sequence). V lost 7 bases, J lost 3 bases, and 10 bases lay in between. The CDR3 region has the DNA TGTGCCAGTACGAAACGGGACTATAATTCACCCCTCCACTTT. It yields the protein CASTKRDYNSPLHF.

The J gene is TRBJ2-5, the V gene TRBV7-9; the D gene is possibly TRBD2 (6 bases). Germline assignment: CDR1 SEHNR and CDR2 FQNEAQ (reference sequence). This CDR3 contains 14 residues. The germline V and J ends were trimmed by 11 bases and 3 bases, with 19 bases remaining between them. The CDR3 bases are TGTGCCGGTACAGCGGAGGGAGAGGAAGAGACCCAGTACTTC. Its protein product is CAGTAEGEEETQYF. Drawing the rest from reference TRBV7-9 and TRBJ2-5, the complete variable domain is DTGVSQNPRHKITKRGQNVTFRCDPISEHNRLYWYRQTLGQGPEFLTYFQNEAQLEKSRLLSDRFSAERPKGSFSTLEIQRTEQGDSAMYLCAGTAEGEEETQYFGPGTRLLVL.

The J gene is TRBJ2-7, the V gene TRBV6-5; D possibly corresponds to TRBD1 (5 bases). The CDR3 is 13 amino acids. V lost 2 bases to trimming and J lost 9 bases, with 14 bases between them. Per germline, CDR1 MNHEY and CDR2 SVGAGI. The CDR3 protein is CASSYGLGQGQYF. CDR3 DNA: TGTGCCAGCAGTTACGGATTGGGGCAAGGGCAGTACTTC.

The V call is TRBV28, the J call TRBJ2-7, with D perhaps TRBD1 (5 bases). CDR1 and CDR2 from the germline V gene are MDHEN and SYDVKM. This CDR3 region has 13 residues. V dropped 5 bases and J dropped 3 bases, with 11 bases sitting between them. CDR3 sequence reads: CASSPSDSYEQYF. CDR3 bases: TGTGCCAGCAGTCCGTCCGACAGCTACGAGCAGTACTTC. The full variable domain, with the rest looked up from reference TRBV28 and TRBJ2-7, is DVKVTQSSRYLVKRTGEKVFLECVQDMDHENMFWYRQDPGLGLRLIYFSYDVKMKEKGDIPEGYSVSREKKERFSLILESASTNQTSMYLCASSPSDSYEQYFGPGTRLTVT.

The chain recombines TRBV5-6 with TRBJ2-1; D call uncertain. CDR1 and CDR2 (germline): SGHDT, YYEEEE. This CDR3 is built from 11 residues. V shed 3 bases and J shed 10 bases, with 8 bases lying between them. The CDR3 region is CASSWQTEQFF. The CDR3 nucleotides read TGTGCCAGCAGCTGGCAGACAGAGCAGTTCTTC.

V gene TRBV27 combines with J gene TRBJ1-1; possibly TRBD1 for D (6 bases). This CDR3 is 14 amino acids long. The V end lost 5 bases, the J end lost 6 bases, and 16 bases lay between the germline ends. The germline V gene has CDR1 MNHEY and CDR2 SMNVEV (reference sequence). Here the CDR3 reads CASSDLGTRAEAFF. The CDR3 nucleotides are TGTGCCAGCAGTGATTTGGGGACACGGGCTGAAGCTTTCTTT.

The gene calls are TRBV10-2 and TRBJ2-3; D ambiguous. This CDR3 has 12 amino acids. Germline values: CDR1 WSHSY, CDR2 SAAADI. V was cut by 0 bases and J by 5 bases, with 3 bases left in between. The CDR3 nucleotides are TGCGCCAGCAGTGAGTCTATAGATACGCAGTATTTT. Amino acids: CASSESIDTQYF.

J is TRBJ2-5 and V is TRBV7-9; tentatively, D is TRBD2 (5 bases). The V gene lost 2 bases and the J gene lost 5 bases, with 12 bases spanning the gap. Germline loops: CDR1 SEHNR, CDR2 FQNEAQ (reference sequence). The CDR3 has 14 residues. This CDR3 reads CASSLSFGDETQYF. The CDR3 DNA is TGTGCCAGCAGCTTATCGTTCGGGGATGAGACCCAGTACTTC.

V gene TRBV28 combines with J gene TRBJ1-2; the match to TRBD1 covers 8 bases. The germline gives CDR1 MDHEN, CDR2 SYDVKM. The CDR3 is made up of 13 amino acids. J was trimmed by 8 bases and V by 3 bases; bases with no gene match: 5. The CDR3 coding sequence is TGTGCCAGCAGTTTCCAAGACAGGGGAGGCTACACCTTC. It is translated as CASSFQDRGGYTF.

This sequence joins TRBV19 and TRBJ2-5, with D unclear. Germline CDR1 is LNHDA and CDR2 is SQIVND (reference sequence). Deletions cut 3 bases from V and 2 bases from J, with 13 bases between. This CDR3 is 15 amino acids long. The CDR3 nucleotides are TGTGCCAGTAGTATCCGAGGCGCGAGTCAAGAGACCCAGTACTTC. It translates to CASSIRGASQETQYF.

This rearrangement joins TRBV13 to TRBJ2-7; D might be TRBD2 (5 bases). Trimming cost V 7 bases and J 0 bases, with 13 bases left between them. The CDR3 spans 14 residues. The germline V gene has CDR1 PRHDT and CDR2 FYEKMQ (reference sequence). The DNA for the CDR3 is TGTGCCAGCACCGGAGCTGGGAGCTCCTACGAGCAGTACTTC. This translates into CASTGAGSSYEQYF.

J is TRBJ2-1 and V is TRBV4-3; tentatively, D is TRBD2 (6 bases). V lost 0 bases and J 3 bases, leaving 9 bases between the germline ends. Per germline, CDR1 LGHNA and CDR2 YSLEER. The CDR3 loop spans 15 amino acids. As DNA, the CDR3 is TGCGCCAGCAGCCAAGAACGGGAGATCTACAATGAGCAGTTCTTC. Its protein product is CASSQEREIYNEQFF.

This chain links TRBV5-1 with TRBJ1-5; no clear D gene. The CDR3 consists of 12 residues. The ends were cut back, 9 bases at V and 5 bases at J, with 12 bases in the middle. In germline, CDR1 is SGHRS, CDR2 YFSETQ. The CDR3 bases are TGCGCCACCACGCGGGGTGATCAGCCCCAGCATTTT. Its protein product is CATTRGDQPQHF.

The chain carries TRBV11-2 and TRBJ2-1; D call uncertain. Germline CDR1 reads SGHAT; CDR2 reads FQNNGV. The CDR3 length is 12 residues. V was trimmed by 7 bases and J by 6 bases, leaving 10 bases between them. The DNA for the CDR3 is TGTGCCAGCAACGAGGACCGCAATGAGCAGTTCTTC. It translates to CASNEDRNEQFF.

The J gene is TRBJ1-4, the V gene TRBV15; D is unresolved. V was cut by 3 bases and J by 3 bases, with 14 bases left in between. Germline V gene data show CDR1 as LNHNV and CDR2 as YYDKDF (reference sequence). This CDR3 region has 16 residues. The CDR3 loop is CATSSTPPGPNEKLFF. CDR3 DNA sequence: TGTGCCACCAGCAGTACTCCCCCCGGGCCTAATGAAAAACTGTTTTTT.

This clone was detected only once. The CDR3 region has the DNA TGTGCCAGCAGTCTCCAGGTCGGGACAGGGGACGAGCAGTACTTC. This translates into CASSLQVGTGDEQYF. This chain joins TRBV6-6 and TRBJ2-7; TRBD1 matches at 10 bases. Germline V CDR1 and CDR2: MNHNY, SVGAGI (reference sequence). The CDR3 has 15 amino acids. V lost 5 bases and J lost 5; bases outside the gene matches: 9.